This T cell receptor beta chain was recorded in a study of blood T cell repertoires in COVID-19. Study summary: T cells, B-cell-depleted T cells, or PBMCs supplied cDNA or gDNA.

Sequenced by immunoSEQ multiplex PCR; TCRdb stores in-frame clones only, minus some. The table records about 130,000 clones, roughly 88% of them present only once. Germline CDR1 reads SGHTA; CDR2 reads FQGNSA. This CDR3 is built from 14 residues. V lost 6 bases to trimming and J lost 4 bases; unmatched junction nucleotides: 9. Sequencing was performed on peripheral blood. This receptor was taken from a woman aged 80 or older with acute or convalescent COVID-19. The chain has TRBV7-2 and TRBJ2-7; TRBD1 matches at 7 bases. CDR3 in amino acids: CASRMTGYGYEQYF. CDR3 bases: TGTGCCAGCAGGATGACAGGGTATGGGTACGAGCAGTACTTC.